The sequence of this T cell receptor beta chain was determined in a study of glioma-infiltrating T cells after dendritic cell vaccination (dated by TCRdb to 2016 to 2017). A note on the overall study: Of the approximately 15 glioblastoma patients in the cohort, all drawn from Phase I and II dendritic cell vaccination trials, 9 were newly diagnosed and 6 had recurrent disease. Patients received autologous tumor lysate-pulsed dendritic cell vaccination between about 2002 and 2013. The vaccine consisted of monocyte-derived dendritic cells cultured less than eight days with IL-4 and GM-CSF, then pulsed overnight with autologous tumor lysate. Patients received three intradermal dendritic cell vaccine injections at biweekly intervals in the arm below the axilla. In glioblastoma patients vaccinated with dendritic cells, deep sequencing of TCR beta CDR3 regions served to measure tumor-infiltrating lymphocyte content and to compare repertoires between tumor and blood. Survival after dendritic cell vaccination was correlated with TCR sequencing metrics such as TIL content and the overlap between tumor and blood repertoires.

With respect to this clone: Its antigen has not been determined. Base quality data are lacking; no much larger clone is found one base away.

V ends up 5 bases short and J 8 bases short, with an unmatched junction base count of 13. CDR1 is given as MNHEY and CDR2 as SMNVEV, both from the germline V gene (reference sequence). Including cysteine and phenylalanine, the CDR3 has 16 amino acids. Solely the CDR3 DNA is kept, with 48 bases framed from the first base. The immunoSEQ assay amplified TCRB CDR3 regions from approximately 1.8 micrograms of genomic DNA, or from all available DNA when less than that amount was available. Multiplex PCR used 60 forward primers for TCR V beta segments and 13 reverse primers for J beta segments. Synthetic control templates were spiked into each sample at limiting dilution to estimate reads per starting template. The Illumina HiSeq System generated 87 bp sequencing reads. The original methods were these. PCR and sequencing errors were removed by merging closely related sequences with a nearest neighbor algorithm. TCR overlap was defined as the percentage of unique tumor TCR beta sequences that were also present in the same patient's peripheral blood. TCRdb carries this immuneACCESS record with in-frame sequences only. Its versions omit some clonotypes, under half of them owing to an unresolved V gene in the studies checked, with the rest unexplained. D and trimming were read from the DNA, whereas the V and J calls and clone size are those reported in that table. This sample gives about 67,000 clones in total; around 81% of them show up just once. The ten largest clones capture less than 8% of the sample.

To be selected, patients needed enough residual fresh-frozen tumor tissue and more than two years of available survival data. Although molecular status otherwise differed among the glioblastoma patients, no patient had an isocitrate dehydrogenase mutation. PBMC were collected before vaccination, two weeks after the third vaccination, and at tumor progression if progression occurred. Genomic DNA was extracted with the Qiagen DNeasy Blood extraction Kit. Overall results and qualifications from the work: The response model built on TCR overlap across three groups was characterized as speculative, with prospective validation still needed. TCR clonality showed no direct relationship with survival, which suggests that a diverse polyclonal response may be important. After dendritic cell vaccination, a higher estimated pretreatment TIL content predicted longer time to progression and overall survival. The cohort was small and heterogeneous, few patients had complete blood and tumor sets, and even fewer had initial-recurrent tumor pairs.

The sample here was blood, taken before dendritic cell vaccination. The TCR sequence derives from a human donor with glioblastoma. The chain is assembled from TRBV27 and TRBJ2-1, and 9 junction bases match TRBD1. The CDR3 has the sequence CASSQTPGTGSDEQFF. The DNA is as follows: TGTGCCAGCAGTCAAACCCCCGGGACAGGGTCTGATGAGCAGTTCTTC.